The present entry profiles one T cell receptor (beta chain) with its context. Antigen unknown. This specimen comes from a study of post-analysis software for immune sequencing data. The study, taken as a whole, reports: Roughly 5 TRBV segments occurring more often in patients than controls included TRBV5-6, TRBV5-1 and TRBV20-1. Samples from one preparation batch, clustered by F measure, grouped strongly together.

Libraries were made from TCR beta cDNA, and they carried unique molecular identifiers. Yield was approximately 500,000 cDNA molecules from around 1 to 9.1 million T cells. TCRdb fed the PCR reads into MiXCR, producing one record per CDR3 protein. The repertoire includes roughly 650,000 distinct CDR3 sequences, roughly three fifths of them detected once, and about 10% sits in the top ten. CDR1 and CDR2 (germline): MNHEY, SVGEGT. There are 16 residues in the CDR3. V lost 2 bases to trimming and J lost 7 bases; unmatched junction nucleotides: 6. The origin of this receptor is a girl aged 2 to 10 with multiple sclerosis. The chain is built from TRBV6-2 or TRBV6-3 and TRBJ2-1; 12 nucleotides agree with TRBD2. Sequenced sample: blood. CDR3 DNA: TGTGCCAGCAGTTACCCACCTAGCGGGAGGGCAAATGAGCAGTTCTTC. It is translated as CASSYPPSGRANEQFF.